These 21 T cell receptor beta chains were all obtained from the same sample, sequenced in a study of T-cell reconstitution after alpha-beta-depleted transplantation in children. The TCRbeta library incorporated unique molecular identifiers. One entry per CDR3 protein results from TCRdb running MiXCR on the PCR reads. Among around 380,000 distinct CDR3 sequences listed, 11% were seen once. The specimen was PBMCs from the stem cell graft donor, collected from the stem cell graft. The receptors come from a human donor who donated a stem cell graft to a child with acute myeloid leukemia.

This chain links TRBV25-1 with TRBJ2-7, with TRBD1 matching 8 bases. The CDR3 is made up of 16 amino acids. The germline V gene encodes CDR1 MGHDK and CDR2 SYGVNS. The ends lost 0 bases at V and 5 bases at J; junction bases unmatched: 9. CDR3 DNA: TGTGCCAGCAGTGAATACTTCGCGACAGGGGTCCACGAGCAGTACTTC. Its translation is CASSEYFATGVHEQYF.

Only a few counts were recorded for this clonotype. V is TRBV2 and J is TRBJ2-7, with D perhaps assigned TRBD1 or TRBD2 (5 bases each). Deletions cut 7 bases from V and 5 bases from J, with 24 bases between. CDR1 is SNHLY and CDR2 is FYNNEI in the germline V gene. The CDR3 runs to 16 residues. DNA for the CDR3: TGTGCCAGCACTGAGGCCACGCCAGGGCCCGGGGACGAGCAGTACGTC. It translates to CASTEATPGPGDEQYV.

This clonotype was found a few times. V gene TRBV5-1 combines with J gene TRBJ2-2; D gene ambiguous. Germline V gene data show CDR1 as SGHRS and CDR2 as YFSETQ. V dropped 2 bases and J dropped 3 bases, with 11 bases sitting between them. The CDR3 sequence is 15 residues long. In nucleotides, the CDR3 is TGCGCCAGCAGCTTATTCCCCGATCACACCGGGGAGCTGTTTTTT. This sequence encodes CASSLFPDHTGELFF.

This sequence joins TRBV5-1 and TRBJ2-1; 15 nucleotides align to TRBD2. The J segment lost 8 bases and the V segment lost 5 bases, leaving 5 bases of the junction unmatched. The CDR3 is made up of 15 amino acids. The germline CDR1 and CDR2 sequences are SGHRS and YFSETQ. The CDR3 DNA is TGCGCCAGCAGAGGACTAGCGGGAGGGATCGATGAGCAGTTCTTC. Its protein product is CASRGLAGGIDEQFF.

The table lists this clonotype with a few counts. This chain connects TRBV15 to TRBJ1-5; no clear D gene. Germline loops: CDR1 LNHNV, CDR2 YYDKDF (reference sequence). Trimming took 1 base from V and 1 from J, leaving 8 bases between them. This CDR3 spans 15 amino acids. CDR3 DNA: TGTGCCACCAGCAGAGGTTTAGGGAGCAATCAGCCCCAGCATTTT. As protein: CATSRGLGSNQPQHF.

This clonotype has a handful of counts. This chain connects TRBV29-1 to TRBJ2-1, with a possible D match to TRBD1 (6 bases). CDR3 length: 15 residues. In germline, CDR1 is SQVTM, CDR2 ANQGSEA. Trimming shortened V by 4 bases and J by 2 bases, and 15 bases separated the two germline ends. CDR3 in amino acids: CSVATRGAPYNEQFF. The CDR3 DNA is TGCAGCGTTGCCACCAGGGGAGCCCCCTACAATGAGCAGTTCTTC.

This chain joins TRBV5-1 and TRBJ2-5; weak D call: TRBD2 (5 bases). CDR1 is SGHRS, CDR2 YFSETQ, per germline. The CDR3 consists of 14 residues. V shed 1 base and J shed 2 bases, with 9 bases lying between them. CDR3: CASSLTGMQETQYF. CDR3 nucleotide sequence: TGCGCCAGCAGCTTGACCGGGATGCAAGAGACCCAGTACTTC.

This clonotype showed up many times. The rearrangement links TRBV25-1 to TRBJ2-7; D is ambiguous. CDR3 length: 13 residues. Per germline, CDR1 MGHDK and CDR2 SYGVNS. The V end was cut by 0 bases, the J end by 5 bases, with 8 bases between. The CDR3 sequence: CASSEYITNEQYF. Here the CDR3 DNA reads TGTGCCAGCAGTGAATATATAACTAACGAGCAGTACTTC.

The rearrangement joins TRBV7-2 to TRBJ2-5; TRBD1 or TRBD2 may be the D gene (5 bases each). CDR1 SGHTA and CDR2 FQGNSA come from the germline V gene. The CDR3 loop spans 14 amino acids. V gave up 5 bases and J gave up 5 bases, with 15 bases separating them. The CDR3 DNA sequence: TGTGCCAGCAGCCCGGCTATAGGGGACGAGACCCAGTACTTC. Amino acid sequence: CASSPAIGDETQYF.

The chain joins TRBV9 to TRBJ2-3; 10 bases line up with TRBD1. Per germline, CDR1 SGDLS and CDR2 YYNGEE. The CDR3 spans 15 residues. The V and J ends lost 4 bases and 4 bases, in that order; junction bases with no gene match: 6. The CDR3 is CASSQRDRGADTQYF. CDR3 bases: TGTGCCAGCAGCCAGAGGGACAGGGGCGCAGATACGCAGTATTTT. The full variable domain, with the rest looked up from reference TRBV9 and TRBJ2-3, is DSGVTQTPKHLITATGQRVTLRCSPRSGDLSVYWYQQSLDQGLQFLIQYYNGEERAKGNILERFSAQQFPDLHSELNLSSLELGDSALYFCASSQRDRGADTQYFGPGTRLTVL.

Only a few counts were recorded for this clonotype. V and J are TRBV5-1 and TRBJ2-7, with 10 nucleotides matching TRBD1. Germline V CDR1 and CDR2: SGHRS, YFSETQ. With V trimmed by 4 bases and J by 6 bases, 4 bases remained unmatched. The CDR3 is 13 amino acids. CDR3 DNA: TGCGCCAGCAGCCTCGGGACAGGGGCCGAGCAGTACGTC. Translating gives CASSLGTGAEQYV.

This clonotype was detected a few times. The CDR3 nucleotides read TGTGCCAGCAGCGTCAGCGGGAGGGCCACCTACAATGAGCAGTTCTTC. Its translation is CASSVSGRATYNEQFF. The J gene is TRBJ2-1, the V gene TRBV9; TRBD2 matches at 10 bases. CDR1 and CDR2 (germline): SGDLS, YYNGEE. Germline trimming cut 2 bases from V and 2 bases from J; bases unmatched to any gene: 4. This CDR3 region has 16 residues. Variable domain in full (rest from reference TRBV9 and TRBJ2-1): DSGVTQTPKHLITATGQRVTLRCSPRSGDLSVYWYQQSLDQGLQFLIQYYNGEERAKGNILERFSAQQFPDLHSELNLSSLELGDSALYFCASSVSGRATYNEQFFGPGTRLTVL.

This clonotype was seen only a few times. The V call is TRBV6-1, the J call TRBJ2-3; D remains ambiguous. V was pared by 3 bases and J by 6 bases, with 7 bases between. CDR1 is MNHNS and CDR2 is SASEGT in the germline V gene. The CDR3 length is 12 residues. The CDR3 reads CASSDGRDTQYF. DNA of the CDR3: TGTGCCAGCAGTGACGGACGGGATACGCAGTATTTT.

This clonotype appeared a few times. The chain couples TRBV7-8 to TRBJ2-1; D possibly matches TRBD1 or TRBD2 (7 bases each). This CDR3 is built from 17 residues. Germline V CDR1 and CDR2: SGHVS, FQNEAQ. The V and J ends lost 9 bases and 1 base respectively, with 22 bases between them. CDR3 in DNA: TGTGCCAGGGGGGGGACAGTCCCAACTTCTTCCTACAATGAGCAGTTCTTC. As protein: CARGGTVPTSSYNEQFF. The full variable domain, in which reference TRBV7-8 and TRBJ2-1 provide the parts outside the CDR3, is GAGVSQSPRYKVAKRGQDVALRCDPISGHVSLFWYQQALGQGPEFLTYFQNEAQLDKSGLPSDRFFAERPEGSVSTLKIQRTQQEDSAVYLCARGGTVPTSSYNEQFFGPGTRLTVL.

Only a few counts were recorded for this clonotype. The chain joins TRBV7-9 to TRBJ1-1; 9 bases map to TRBD1. The CDR3 has 15 amino acids. In germline, CDR1 is SEHNR, CDR2 FQNEAQ (reference sequence). The trim removed 4 bases at V and 5 bases at J, leaving 8 bases unmatched. As DNA, the CDR3 is TGTGCCAGCAGCTCCGGGACAGGGAGGGGAACTGAAGCTTTCTTT. It translates to CASSSGTGRGTEAFF.

This clonotype was found a few times. This rearrangement joins TRBV6-2 or TRBV6-3 to TRBJ2-1; 9 bases line up with TRBD2. Trimming cost V 6 bases and J 10 bases; bases outside gene matches: 13. CDR1 and CDR2 (germline): MNHEY, SVGEGT. The CDR3 has 15 residues. Written as DNA, the CDR3 is TGTGCCAGCAGCCCCCCGTCAGCGGGAGGCGGGGAGCAGTTCTTC. It specifies CASSPPSAGGGEQFF.

The chain couples TRBV20-1 to TRBJ2-7; no firm D call. V lost 0 bases and J 7 bases, leaving 13 bases between the germline ends. This CDR3 is 13 amino acids long. From germline, CDR1 is DFQATT and CDR2 SNEGSKA (reference sequence). The CDR3 here is CSARDRPGWEQYF. For the CDR3, the DNA is TGCAGTGCTAGAGATCGTCCAGGATGGGAGCAGTACTTC.

This clonotype has only a few counts. The chain carries TRBV5-1 and TRBJ2-1; TRBD2 matches 10 bases. After removal of 0 bases from V and 4 bases from J, the junction contained 10 bases not matched to a gene. Germline V gives CDR1 SGHRS, CDR2 YFSETQ. This CDR3 comprises 18 residues. The CDR3 here is CASSLGLIAGGQYNEQFF. DNA of the CDR3: TGCGCCAGCAGCTTGGGTCTGATAGCGGGAGGCCAGTACAATGAGCAGTTCTTC.

The chain links TRBV5-1 to TRBJ1-1; D not resolved. The ends were cut back, 4 bases at V and 0 bases at J, with 19 bases in the middle. Looked up from germline, CDR1 is SGHRS and CDR2 is YFSETQ. The CDR3 extends over 17 amino acids. Here the CDR3 reads CASSPPSSGQMNTEAFF. The CDR3 DNA is TGCGCCAGCAGCCCCCCGAGCTCTGGCCAGATGAACACTGAAGCTTTCTTT.

This clonotype has only a few counts. The chain links TRBV5-5 to TRBJ2-1; TRBD2 might be the D (6 bases). V gave up 4 bases and J gave up 0 bases, with 8 bases separating them. The CDR3 totals 14 residues. Germline values: CDR1 SGHKS, CDR2 YYEKEE (reference sequence). The CDR3 reads CASSISGSYNEQFF. CDR3 in DNA: TGTGCCAGCAGCATTAGCGGCTCCTACAATGAGCAGTTCTTC.

This clonotype was seen a handful of times. The V gene is TRBV20-1, the J gene TRBJ2-4; TRBD1 agrees at 8 bases. The trim removed 3 bases at V and 9 bases at J, leaving 7 bases unmatched. Germline V gene lookup returns CDR1 DFQATT and CDR2 SNEGSKA (reference sequence). The CDR3 is made up of 13 amino acids. CDR3 DNA sequence: TGCAGTGCTAGCCCAGGGGGCGCGGGCATTCAGTACTTC. It yields the protein CSASPGGAGIQYF.